Listed below are T cell receptor beta chains from one sample, sequenced in a study of blood T cell repertoires in COVID-19. Generated by immunoSEQ multiplex PCR, the TCRdb table keeps only in-frame clones and is missing some. This repertoire shows roughly 150,000 clones, 84% found once; its top ten account for 1.5% to 2%. Sequenced input: PBMCs or T cells enriched from blood (not recorded which). The receptors here all came from a woman aged 18-35 years who had been exposed to COVID-19. Both conserved end residues are part of each CDR3. A D gene is named only where the DNA matches it firmly. Some rows mark clone size as missing; the rest say once, few, many or name a class of expanded clone.

TRBJ2-7 NA NA TRBV5-1 CASSLNTYEQYF TGCGCCAGCAGCTTGAATACTTACGAGCAGTACTTC
TRBJ2-1 once TRBD1 TRBV7-3 CASSGDRDSYNEQFF TGTGCCAGCAGCGGCGACCGGGACAGCTACAATGAGCAGTTCTTC
TRBJ2-3 NA NA TRBV28 CASSFQGVDPHTQYF TGTGCCAGCAGTTTTCAAGGGGTTGATCCCCATACGCAGTATTTT
TRBJ2-5 NA TRBD2 TRBV28 CASTQAGLAEETQYF TGTGCCAGCACACAGGCGGGACTAGCGGAAGAGACCCAGTACTTC
TRBJ2-7 NA TRBD2 TRBV3-1/TRBV3-2 CASSPGTSGSQTYEQYF TGTGCCAGCAGCCCGGGGACTAGCGGGAGCCAAACCTACGAGCAGTACTTC
TRBJ2-1 NA NA TRBV11-2 CASSSRGGASRSYNEQFF TGTGCCAGCAGCTCCCGAGGCGGTGCTAGCCGATCCTACAATGAGCAGTTCTTC
TRBJ2-2 NA TRBD1 TRBV28 CASSHLGTGWTGELFF TGTGCCAGCAGTCACTTAGGGACAGGGTGGACCGGGGAGCTGTTTTTT
TRBJ2-1 NA NA TRBV5-1 CASSYGIYNEQFF TGCGCCAGCAGCTATGGCATTTACAATGAGCAGTTCTTC
TRBJ2-2 NA TRBD2 TRBV28 CASSPGLAGGRTGELFF TGTGCCAGCAGTCCGGGACTAGCGGGAGGGCGGACCGGGGAGCTGTTTTTT
TRBJ1-2 NA NA TRBV19 CASSSTAYGYTF TGTGCCAGTAGTTCAACAGCCTATGGCTACACCTTC
TRBJ1-2 NA TRBD1 TRBV29-1 CSVVGQGANYGYTF TGCAGCGTTGTGGGACAGGGGGCTAACTATGGCTACACCTTC
TRBJ2-2 NA NA TRBV18 CASSPAGPTLTGELFF TGTGCCAGCTCACCAGCGGGACCCACTCTCACCGGGGAGCTGTTTTTT
TRBJ2-3 NA TRBD2 TRBV28 CASWLGLASGDTQYF TGTGCCAGCTGGCTGGGACTAGCGTCCGGAGATACGCAGTATTTT
TRBJ2-7 NA NA TRBV19 CASSISGEAYEQYF TGTGCCAGTAGTATTTCGGGAGAGGCCTACGAGCAGTACTTC
TRBJ2-7 NA NA TRBV27 CASSKGTGPYEQYF TGTGCCAGCTCCAAAGGAACAGGCCCCTACGAGCAGTACTTC
TRBJ2-7 once NA TRBV6-1 CASSELSGRPYEQYF TGTGCCAGCAGTGAATTGTCAGGGCGCCCCTACGAGCAGTACTTC
TRBJ2-3 NA NA TRBV7-2 CASSLEYRGDTQYF TGTGCCAGCAGCCTAGAATACCGGGGAGATACGCAGTATTTT
TRBJ2-7 NA TRBD1 TRBV14 CASSPLGTGGSYEQYF TGTGCCAGCAGCCCCCTGGGGACAGGGGGGTCTTACGAGCAGTACTTC
TRBJ1-2 NA NA TRBV7-2 CASSSSQGYTF TGTGCCAGCAGCTCCTCCCAGGGCTACACCTTC
TRBJ1-5 NA TRBD1 TRBV6-6 CASSSQTGIEQPQHF TGTGCCAGCAGCTCACAGACAGGGATTGAGCAGCCCCAGCATTTT
TRBJ1-5 few TRBD1 TRBV24-1 CATSPAGQGGNQPQHF TGTGCCACCAGCCCCGCGGGACAGGGAGGCAATCAGCCCCAGCATTTT
TRBJ2-7 NA TRBD2 TRBV19 CASSVSGSSSYEQYF TGTGCCAGTAGCGTTAGCGGGAGCTCCTCCTACGAGCAGTACTTC
TRBJ2-3 NA TRBD2 TRBV5-4 CASSLGGRAIRTDTQYF TGTGCCAGCAGCTTAGGCGGGAGGGCCATTCGGACAGATACGCAGTATTTT
TRBJ1-1 few NA TRBV11-2 CASSLYGRGTEAFF TGTGCCAGCAGCTTATACGGGAGGGGTACTGAAGCTTTCTTT
TRBJ1-1 NA NA TRBV27 CASRSTRGDPRKAFF TGTGCCAGCAGATCTACCCGGGGAGACCCCCGTAAGGCTTTCTTT
TRBJ1-6 NA NA TRBV12-3/TRBV12-4 CASSFSDSPLHF TGTGCCAGCAGTTTTTCAGATTCACCCCTCCACTTT
TRBJ2-7 few NA TRBV6-2/TRBV6-3 CASSYVGNEQYF TGTGCCAGCAGTTACGTCGGGAACGAGCAGTACTTC
TRBJ1-2 NA NA TRBV19 CASSIWGSDYGYTF TGTGCCAGTAGTATCTGGGGCTCAGACTATGGCTACACCTTC
TRBJ1-1 NA NA TRBV29-1 CSVRQMGMNTEAFF TGCAGCGTCCGACAGATGGGGATGAACACTGAAGCTTTCTTT
TRBJ2-7 NA TRBD1 TRBV7-7 CASRQTGVRDPYGPYEQYF TGTGCCAGCAGGCAGACAGGGGTCCGAGACCCGTATGGTCCCTACGAGCAGTACTTC
TRBJ2-7 once TRBD2 TRBV13 CASSLGGSGRGYEQYF TGTGCCAGCAGCTTAGGGGGTAGCGGGAGGGGATACGAGCAGTACTTC
TRBJ1-2 NA NA TRBV2 CASSEAWGRENYGYTF TGTGCCAGCAGTGAAGCATGGGGAAGGGAGAACTATGGCTACACCTTC
TRBJ1-2 NA NA TRBV27 CASSRDTNYGYTF TGTGCCAGCAGCCGGGACACAAACTATGGCTACACCTTC
TRBJ2-7 NA TRBD2 TRBV4-3 CASSQDATSGRVGQYF TGCGCCAGCAGCCAAGATGCGACTAGCGGGAGGGTCGGGCAGTACTTC
TRBJ2-7 few NA TRBV3-1/TRBV3-2 CASSQGSHEQYF TGTGCCAGCAGCCAAGGGAGCCACGAGCAGTACTTC
TRBJ1-3 NA TRBD1 TRBV10-3 CAISEPGQGTAVGNTIYF TGTGCCATCAGTGAACCGGGACAGGGAACGGCCGTTGGAAACACCATATATTTT
TRBJ2-5 NA NA TRBV30 CAWSGGRETQYF TGTGCCTGGAGTGGTGGGAGGGAGACCCAGTACTTC
TRBJ2-3 NA NA TRBV3-1/TRBV3-2 CASSFRQTSTDTQYF TGTGCCAGCAGCTTTAGACAGACTAGCACAGATACGCAGTATTTT
TRBJ2-7 NA TRBD2 TRBV10-3 CAIRTSGLSYEQYF TGTGCCATCAGGACTAGCGGCCTATCCTACGAGCAGTACTTC
TRBJ1-1 NA NA TRBV14 CASSQRGGRDTEAFF TGTGCCAGCAGCCAAAGGGGTGGGCGCGACACTGAAGCTTTCTTT
TRBJ2-1 NA NA TRBV4-3 CASSQELRDSYNEQFF TGCGCCAGCAGCCAAGAGTTACGGGACTCCTACAATGAGCAGTTCTTC
TRBJ2-5 many TRBD1 TRBV6-5 CASSKNRGVETQYF TGTGCCAGCAGTAAAAACAGGGGAGTGGAGACCCAGTACTTC
TRBJ1-3 once TRBD1 TRBV5-1 CASSLRTGVSGNTIYF TGCGCCAGCAGCTTGCGGACAGGGGTTTCCGGAAACACCATATATTTT
TRBJ2-3 NA NA TRBV25-1 CASSESGTDTQYF TGTGCCAGCAGTGAATCCGGCACAGATACGCAGTATTTT
TRBJ2-1 NA NA TRBV5-1 CASSFVQGRNNEQFF TGCGCCAGCAGTTTCGTGCAGGGGCGTAACAATGAGCAGTTCTTC
TRBJ1-2 NA TRBD1 TRBV6-5 CASAGQWPNYGYTF TGTGCCAGCGCGGGACAGTGGCCTAACTATGGCTACACCTTC
TRBJ2-3 NA TRBD2 TRBV5-1 CASSLSPSGRENTQYF TGCGCCAGCAGCTTGAGTCCTAGCGGGAGGGAAAATACGCAGTATTTT
TRBJ2-7 few TRBD1 TRBV12-3/TRBV12-4 CASSKDRDEQYF TGTGCCAGCAGTAAGGACAGGGACGAGCAGTACTTC
TRBJ2-7 NA TRBD1 TRBV5-1 CASSSPTGMREQYF TGCGCCAGCAGCTCGCCGACAGGGATGCGCGAGCAGTACTTC
TRBJ1-1 NA NA TRBV5-1 CASSLADSGLTEAFF TGCGCCAGCAGCTTGGCCGATTCAGGGCTAACTGAAGCTTTCTTT
TRBJ2-1 NA NA TRBV30 CAWSEQSYNEQFF TGTGCCTGGAGTGAACAGAGTTACAATGAGCAGTTCTTC
TRBJ2-7 NA NA TRBV4-1 CASSQAQGVEQYF TGCGCCAGCAGCCAAGCACAGGGCGTTGAGCAGTACTTC